Each of the 22 T cell receptor beta chains below was sequenced from the same sample in a study of cytomegalovirus exposure and HLA in healthy donors. The PCR contained 60 Vbeta and 13 Jbeta primers. Using immunoSEQ multiplex PCR, the repertoire was profiled, and TCRdb retains in-frame clones only, with some absent. In the table there are some 200,000 clones, 81% of which are singletons. Sequencing input: PBMCs. The receptors were sampled from a woman aged 25 to 39 in good health and CMV-seronegative.

About this clone: An end of the junction does not agree with germline; a read error may underlie this. The chain links TRBV2 to TRBJ2-6; D might be TRBD1 (5 bases). The CDR3 spans 15 residues. Germline V CDR1 and CDR2: SNHLY, FYNNEI. The CDR3 here is CASSEQVSGANGLTF. In DNA, the CDR3 is TGTGCCAGCAGTGAACAGGTGTCTGGGGCCAACGGCCTGACTTTC. Drawing the rest from reference TRBV2 and TRBJ2-6, the complete variable domain is EPEVTQTPSHQVTQMGQEVILRCVPISNHLYFYWYRQILGQKVEFLVSFYNNEISEKSEIFDDQFSVERPDGSNFTLKIRSTKLEDSAMYFCASSEQVSGANGLTFGAGSRLTVL.

The chain carries TRBV29-1 and TRBJ1-1, with 8 bases matching TRBD1. Germline-derived CDR1 and CDR2 are SQVTM and ANQGSEA. Unmatched junction bases numbered 1, after V lost 6 bases and J lost 1 base. This CDR3 contains 12 residues. The CDR3 DNA sequence: TGCAGCGTAGACAGGGGGAACACTGAAGCTTTCTTT. The encoded protein is CSVDRGNTEAFF.

The chain is built from TRBV18 and TRBJ2-7; 7 bases match TRBD1. V gave up 2 bases and J gave up 0 bases; unmatched junction bases: 4. Germline V gene data show CDR1 as KGHSH and CDR2 as LQKENI. CDR3 size: 15 residues. The CDR3 here is CASSPAQGVSYEQYF. In nucleotides, the CDR3 is TGTGCCAGCTCACCAGCGCAGGGGGTCTCCTACGAGCAGTACTTC.

This chain uses TRBV6-1 with TRBJ2-7; TRBD1 is a possible D gene (6 bases). Per the germline V gene, CDR1 is MNHNS and CDR2 is SASEGT. This CDR3 has 15 residues. V was cut by 8 bases and J by 4 bases, with 21 bases left in between. The CDR3 loop reads CASAPRDTGSYEQYF. The CDR3 coding sequence is TGTGCCAGCGCGCCCCGGGACACGGGATCGTACGAGCAGTACTTC.

The gene calls are TRBV7-6 and TRBJ2-5; tentatively, D is TRBD2 (6 bases). Germline V gene sequence: CDR1 SGHVS, CDR2 FNYEAQ. This CDR3 is built from 16 residues. V was clipped by 2 bases and J by 5 bases, with 18 bases between them. The CDR3 DNA is TGTGCCAGCAGCTTATCCGGGACTGGAAATGCGGAGACCCAGTACTTC. The encoded protein is CASSLSGTGNAETQYF.

V is TRBV28 and J is TRBJ2-3; tentatively, D is TRBD1 (5 bases). Trimming took off 2 bases at V and 2 bases at J, with 20 bases between the two ends. CDR3 length equals 18 residues. Germline lookup yields CDR1 MDHEN and CDR2 SYDVKM. Here the CDR3 reads CASSLILPTVTDTDTQYF. The CDR3 region has the DNA TGTGCCAGCAGTTTAATCCTCCCAACCGTGACAGACACAGATACGCAGTATTTT.

The chain recombines TRBV10-3 with TRBJ1-2, with 7 positions matching TRBD1. Unmatched junction bases numbered 8, after V lost 9 bases and J lost 4 bases. The CDR3 covers 13 residues. Germline V CDR1 and CDR2: ENHRY, SYGVKD. The CDR3 DNA reads as TGTGCCATTGGGTTAGGGGGCGGCTATGGCTACACCTTC. This translates into CAIGLGGGYGYTF.

This clone was detected a few times. The chain is built from TRBV5-1 and TRBJ1-1; 8 nucleotides agree with TRBD1. The V gene's germline CDR1 is SGHRS and CDR2 YFSETQ. The CDR3 runs to 15 residues. The V gene end was trimmed by 4 bases and the J gene end by 3 bases; junction bases not matched to a gene: 8. The DNA for the CDR3 is TGCGCCAGCAGCATGGACAGGGTGCGGGACACTGAAGCTTTCTTT. Its protein product is CASSMDRVRDTEAFF.

This chain connects TRBV2 to TRBJ2-7; 15 positions agree with TRBD2. V was clipped by 6 bases and J by 0 bases; unmatched bases: 6. CDR3 length: 17 residues. Germline loops: CDR1 SNHLY, CDR2 FYNNEI. CDR3 sequence reads: CASRIGTSGGYSYEQYF. The CDR3 DNA sequence: TGTGCCAGCAGGATCGGGACTAGCGGGGGGTACTCCTACGAGCAGTACTTC.

Notes on this clone: An end of the junction differs from the germline gene, which may be a read error. The CDR3 bases are TGTGCTAGCAGTAAAGACAGTTACACCGGGGAGCTGTTTTTT. It yields the protein CASSKDSYTGELFF. The V gene is TRBV7-7, the J gene TRBJ2-2, with D possibly matching TRBD1 (5 bases). Germline lookup yields CDR1 SSHAT and CDR2 FNYEAQ (reference sequence). CDR3 length: 14 amino acids.

V is TRBV13 and J is TRBJ2-7, with D uncertain. V was shortened by 6 bases and J by 3 bases, with 9 bases between the two germline ends. The CDR3 is 12 residues long. CDR1 and CDR2 (germline): PRHDT, FYEKMQ (reference sequence). The CDR3 DNA reads TGTGCCAGCAGTTCTGTAGACTACGAGCAGTACTTC. It translates to CASSSVDYEQYF.

The V gene is TRBV7-2, the J gene TRBJ2-3; 7 bases agree with TRBD2. Trimming removed 1 base from V and 5 bases from J; junction bases left unmatched: 9. The CDR3 sequence is 16 residues long. Per the germline V gene, CDR1 is SGHTA and CDR2 is FQGNSA. As DNA, the CDR3 is TGTGCCAGCAGCTTAGGAAGGAATTGGGAGGGAGATACGCAGTATTTT. It yields the protein CASSLGRNWEGDTQYF.

The rearrangement uses TRBV6-1 and TRBJ2-5, with a weak D call TRBD1 (5 bases). The CDR3 contains 14 residues. Looked up from germline, CDR1 is MNHNS and CDR2 is SASEGT. The V gene lost 6 bases and the J gene lost 1 base, with 12 bases spanning the gap. The CDR3 DNA sequence: TGTGCCAGCAGGCCGGACAACCGCCAAGAGACCCAGTACTTC. This gives the protein CASRPDNRQETQYF.

The chain uses TRBV29-1 and TRBJ2-7, with TRBD1 matching 10 bases. Germline assignment: CDR1 SQVTM and CDR2 ANQGSEA. The junction had 8 bases not matched to a gene; V was cut back by 1 base and J by 5 bases. The CDR3 is 15 residues long. CDR3 bases: TGCAGCGTTGAAGGTGGGACAGGGGTTATCGACGAGCAGTACTTC. Translating gives CSVEGGTGVIDEQYF.

The chain recombines TRBV27 with TRBJ2-7; D may be TRBD2 (7 bases). Germline-derived CDR1 and CDR2 are MNHEY and SMNVEV (reference sequence). V lost 9 bases and J 3 bases, leaving 21 bases between the germline ends. CDR3 length: 15 amino acids. The CDR3 sequence is CASLGGREIIYEQYF. CDR3 DNA sequence: TGTGCCAGTCTCGGGGGGCGGGAGATTATCTACGAGCAGTACTTC.

This chain's CDR3 is CAISEIGQGGEKLFF. The CDR3 nucleotides are TGTGCCATCAGCGAAATCGGGCAGGGAGGTGAAAAACTGTTTTTT. V and J are TRBV10-3 and TRBJ1-4; weak D call: TRBD1 (5 bases). This CDR3 is 15 amino acids long. Looked up from germline, CDR1 is ENHRY and CDR2 is SYGVKD. Trimming removed 6 bases at V and 7 bases at J, with 18 bases between.

The chain links TRBV19 to TRBJ1-5; D unresolved. Germline lookup yields CDR1 LNHDA and CDR2 SQIVND (reference sequence). This CDR3 has 14 residues. The ends were cut back, 6 bases at V and 3 bases at J, with 12 bases in the middle. Here the CDR3 reads CASRVQSYNQPQHF. CDR3 bases: TGTGCCAGTAGGGTACAGAGCTACAATCAGCCCCAGCATTTT.

The chain is built from TRBV2 and TRBJ2-2; 7 bases agree with TRBD2. Losses at the gene ends were 7 bases for V and 6 bases for J; bases not matched to a gene: 5. The CDR3 has 13 amino acids. The germline CDR1 and CDR2 sequences are SNHLY and FYNNEI. CDR3 residues: CASTRLAPGELFF. In DNA, the CDR3 is TGTGCCAGCACTCGACTAGCTCCCGGGGAGCTGTTTTTT.

This clone occurred once. This chain joins TRBV4-1 and TRBJ2-7, with 7 nucleotides matching TRBD2. This CDR3 contains 17 residues. Trimming cost V 0 bases and J 4 bases; bases outside gene matches: 12. Germline CDR1 and CDR2: MGHRA and YSYEKL. The CDR3 is CASSQDAIDSGIYEQYF. CDR3 DNA sequence: TGCGCCAGCAGCCAAGATGCAATAGACAGCGGGATTTACGAGCAGTACTTC.

A few counts support this clone. V usage is TRBV19 and J usage is TRBJ1-2; no clear D. The V gene lost 8 bases and the J gene lost 4 bases, with 8 bases spanning the gap. The CDR3 runs 11 residues. CDR1 is LNHDA and CDR2 is SQIVND in the germline V gene (reference sequence). This CDR3 is CASQWSYGYTF. DNA of the CDR3: TGTGCCAGTCAGTGGAGCTATGGCTACACCTTC.

The rearrangement uses TRBV9 and TRBJ2-1; the match to TRBD2 covers 15 bases. The germline CDR1 and CDR2 sequences are SGDLS and YYNGEE. Trimming removed 2 bases from V and 7 bases from J; junction bases left unmatched: 4. This CDR3 is built from 16 residues. The CDR3 protein is CASSVPGLAGGNEQFF. The CDR3 region has the DNA TGTGCCAGCAGCGTTCCGGGACTAGCGGGAGGAAATGAGCAGTTCTTC.

The rearrangement uses TRBV7-8 and TRBJ2-7, with 12 bases fitting TRBD1. The V and J ends lost 4 bases and 2 bases, in that order; junction bases with no gene match: 3. Germline values: CDR1 SGHVS, CDR2 FQNEAQ. This CDR3 has 15 amino acids. CDR3 amino acids: CASSYRDRGPYEQYF. DNA of the CDR3: TGTGCCAGCAGCTACCGGGACAGGGGGCCCTACGAGCAGTACTTC.